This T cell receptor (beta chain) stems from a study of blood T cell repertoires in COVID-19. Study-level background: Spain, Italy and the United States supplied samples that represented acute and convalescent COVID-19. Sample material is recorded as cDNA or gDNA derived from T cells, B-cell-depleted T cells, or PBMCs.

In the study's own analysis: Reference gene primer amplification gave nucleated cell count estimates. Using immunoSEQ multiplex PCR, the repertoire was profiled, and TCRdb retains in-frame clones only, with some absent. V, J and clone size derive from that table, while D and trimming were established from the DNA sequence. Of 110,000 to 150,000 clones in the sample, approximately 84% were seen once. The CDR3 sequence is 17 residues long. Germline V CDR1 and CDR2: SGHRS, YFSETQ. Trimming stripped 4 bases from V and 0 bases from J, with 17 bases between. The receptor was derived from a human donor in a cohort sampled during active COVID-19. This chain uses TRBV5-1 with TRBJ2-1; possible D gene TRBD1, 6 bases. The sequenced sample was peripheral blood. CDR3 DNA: TGCGCCAGCAGCCCCCTACTGAGGGGGAGCTCCTACAATGAGCAGTTCTTC. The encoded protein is CASSPLLRGSSYNEQFF.